The 9 T cell receptor beta chains presented below share a single source sample, sequenced in a study of blood T cell repertoires in COVID-19 (dated by TCRdb to between 2020 and 2021). Library prep was done by the immunoSEQ multiplex PCR assay. TCRdb's version of the immuneACCESS table is confined to in-frame rearrangements and falls short of the full clone set. An unresolved V gene accounts for under half of the shortfall where checked; the remainder is of unknown origin. A total of roughly 67,000 clones appear in this sample, about 86% of them only once. Jointly, the top ten make up about 4% of the sample. The sample comprised peripheral blood. These receptors came from a man aged 50 to 60 with acute or convalescent COVID-19.

The genes are TRBV29-1 and TRBJ2-7; 8 bases match TRBD2. Germline V gene data show CDR1 as SQVTM and CDR2 as ANQGSEA. The CDR3 extends over 15 amino acids. The J segment lost 2 bases and the V segment lost 4 bases, leaving 10 bases of the junction unmatched. CDR3: CSVGGGTRNTYEQYF. The CDR3 nucleotides read TGCAGCGTTGGAGGGGGGACTAGGAATACCTACGAGCAGTACTTC.

The V and J genes are TRBV4-2 and TRBJ2-1; 7 nucleotides agree with TRBD1. Germline CDR1 and CDR2: LGHNA and YNFKEQ. J was trimmed by 8 bases and V by 0 bases; bases with no gene match: 10. The CDR3 runs 16 residues. The CDR3: CASSQDAGGVDDEQFF. CDR3 DNA: TGTGCCAGCAGCCAAGATGCAGGGGGTGTCGACGATGAGCAGTTCTTC.

The chain recombines TRBV19 with TRBJ2-7, with 8 bases fitting TRBD2. This CDR3 comprises 16 residues. The ends lost 0 bases at V and 4 bases at J; junction bases unmatched: 8. Germline V gene data show CDR1 as LNHDA and CDR2 as SQIVND (reference sequence). The CDR3 spells CASSIDPGTRRYEQYF. CDR3 coding DNA: TGTGCCAGTAGTATAGATCCCGGGACTAGGAGGTACGAGCAGTACTTC.

The rearrangement uses TRBV6-5 and TRBJ2-7; TRBD2 matches 8 bases. The trim removed 7 bases at V and 2 bases at J, leaving 7 bases unmatched. CDR3 size: 14 residues. Per the germline V gene, CDR1 is MNHEY and CDR2 is SVGAGI. CDR3 DNA sequence: TGTGCCAGCACTCCGGGGGGGTCCGCCTACGAGCAGTACTTC. It yields the protein CASTPGGSAYEQYF.

The chain has TRBV30 and TRBJ2-7; a possible D gene is TRBD1 (5 bases). Germline CDR1 is GTSNPN and CDR2 is SVGIG (reference sequence). This CDR3 is 16 amino acids long. V was clipped by 4 bases and J by 3 bases, with 22 bases between them. The CDR3 is CAWIGQGFSSNYEQYF. DNA for the CDR3: TGTGCCTGGATCGGGCAGGGTTTTTCCTCGAACTACGAGCAGTACTTC.

The DNA for the CDR3 is TGTGCCAGTAGTATTGGGGGAGCGGGCTTAAGAACTGAAGCTTTCTTT. Translated, it gives CASSIGGAGLRTEAFF. This chain links TRBV19 with TRBJ1-1, with D tentatively TRBD1 (5 bases). The CDR3 runs 16 residues. Germline V gene sequence: CDR1 LNHDA, CDR2 SQIVND (reference sequence). V shed 3 bases and J shed 5 bases, with 19 bases lying between them.

As regards this clone: A read error may produce the germline difference seen at one junction end. The rearrangement uses TRBV12-5 and TRBJ2-2; D is perhaps TRBD1 (6 bases). CDR1 is LGHNT and CDR2 is FRNRAP in the germline V gene. CDR3 length equals 15 residues. DNA for the CDR3: TGTGCTAGTGGTTTGGGGACAGCGAATACCGGGGAGCTGTTTTTT. Its translation is CASGLGTANTGELFF.

This sequence joins TRBV18 and TRBJ2-7, with 7 bases that match TRBD2. The CDR3 is 16 residues long. Germline CDR1 reads KGHSH; CDR2 reads LQKENI. The V and J ends lost 2 bases and 6 bases, in that order; junction bases with no gene match: 13. The CDR3 loop is CASSPVVSGPAGEQYF. The CDR3 region has the DNA TGTGCCAGCTCACCAGTGGTTAGCGGGCCCGCCGGCGAGCAGTACTTC.

This sequence joins TRBV6-5 and TRBJ1-5; unclear D gene. Germline V gene data show CDR1 as MNHEY and CDR2 as SVGAGI. This CDR3 is 13 amino acids long. V was trimmed by 0 bases and J by 4 bases, leaving 4 bases between them. The CDR3 DNA is TGTGCCAGCAGTTACTCAGAGAATCAGCCCCAGCATTTT. It encodes CASSYSENQPQHF.